Listed below are T cell receptor beta chains from one sample, sequenced in a study of regulatory T cells in long-lasting Graves disease. A single record per CDR3 protein comes from TCRdb applying MiXCR to the multiplex PCR reads. The sample holds roughly 500,000 distinct CDR3 sequences, 13% seen once. The same sample was also studied in work on T cells in Graves' hyperthyroidism and ophthalmopathy.

The specimen was peripheral blood mononuclear cells (PBMCs), collected at new diagnosis, from a patient treated with antithyroid drugs. Source of these receptors: a man aged 25-45 years with Graves disease. CDR3s include the opening cysteine and the closing phenylalanine or tryptophan. A D gene is named only where the DNA matches it firmly. Size values are once, few and many counts, or a class for expanded clones, and some rows have none.

-	-	TRBJ2-3	TRBV10-3	CAISGSPSTDTQYF	TGTGCCATCAGTGGCAGCCCTAGCACAGATACGCAGTATTTT
many	TRBD2	TRBJ2-1	TRBV12-5	CASGLRLAGGGTREQFF	TGTGCTAGTGGTTTGAGACTAGCGGGAGGTGGTACTCGCGAGCAGTTCTTC
many	-	TRBJ2-2	TRBV10-1	CARRRAFTGELFF	TGCGCCAGGAGGAGGGCGTTCACCGGGGAGCTGTTTTTT
few	-	TRBJ2-4	TRBV29-1	CSVAMDRLAKNIQYF	TGCAGCGTTGCAATGGACCGCCTAGCCAAAAACATTCAGTACTTC
many	-	TRBJ2-6	TRBV2	CASSAESGANVLTF	TGTGCCAGCAGTGCGGAATCGGGGGCCAACGTCCTGACTTTC
-	TRBD2	TRBJ2-1	TRBV9	CASSVDSGRGVYNEQFF	TGTGCCAGCAGCGTAGATAGCGGGAGGGGGGTTTACAATGAGCAGTTCTTC
many	-	TRBJ2-3	TRBV6-2/TRBV6-3	CASTLEGGSTDTQYF	TGTGCCAGCACTCTTGAGGGCGGGAGCACAGATACGCAGTATTTT
many	-	TRBJ2-5	TRBV12-3/TRBV12-4	CASSLPSVTQYF	TGTGCCAGCAGTTTACCCTCGGTGACCCAGTACTTC
-	-	TRBJ1-2	TRBV12-3/TRBV12-4	CASRRVYGYTF	TGTGCCAGCAGACGGGTCTATGGCTACACCTTC
-	TRBD2	TRBJ2-3	TRBV10-3	CAIRGRRLAGTDTQYF	TGTGCCATCAGAGGCCGGCGACTAGCGGGAACAGATACGCAGTATTTT
few	-	TRBJ1-5	TRBV29-1	CSVTPGTFQTGISKPNQPQHF	TGCAGCGTTACCCCCGGGACATTCCAAACCGGGATCTCCAAACCAAATCAGCCCCAGCATTTT
few	-	TRBJ2-3	TRBV7-2	CASTLKASSTDTQYF	TGTGCCAGCACCCTTAAAGCCTCTAGCACAGATACGCAGTATTTT
many	-	TRBJ2-5	TRBV12-5	CASGPEVLETQYF	TGTGCTAGTGGTCCGGAGGTTTTGGAGACCCAGTACTTC
many	TRBD1	TRBJ1-2	TRBV24-1	CATSDFRTGRGSDGYTF	TGTGCCACCAGTGATTTCCGGACAGGGAGGGGCTCGGATGGCTACACCTTC
many	-	TRBJ2-1	TRBV29-1	CSVEYRARSF	TGCAGCGTTGAGTACAGGGCCAGGAGCTTC
many	-	TRBJ2-7	TRBV7-9	CASSVGASAYEQYF	TGTGCCAGCAGCGTAGGGGCTAGCGCCTACGAGCAGTACTTC
once	-	TRBJ1-5	TRBV2	CASKVGTHQPQHF	TGTGCCAGCAAGGTCGGGACTCATCAGCCCCAGCATTTT
few	-	TRBJ2-7	TRBV20-1	CSAMGAASPYEQYF	TGCAGTGCCATGGGTGCGGCTAGCCCCTACGAGCAGTACTTC
few	-	TRBJ1-3	TRBV20-1	CSARDPGDVSSGNTIYF	TGCAGTGCTAGAGATCCTGGGGACGTGTCCTCTGGAAACACCATATATTTT
many	-	TRBJ2-1	TRBV20-1	CSARYRRVGFNEQFF	TGCAGTGCTAGATATAGGAGGGTGGGATTTAACGAGCAGTTCTTC
many	TRBD1	TRBJ2-7	TRBV2	CASSGQGAAYEQYF	TGTGCCAGCAGCGGACAGGGGGCCGCCTACGAGCAGTACTTC
-	TRBD2	TRBJ2-5	TRBV20-1	CSALAPGGGETQYF	TGCAGTGCCCTCGCGCCGGGAGGGGGTGAGACCCAGTACTTC
many	-	TRBJ2-2	TRBV28	CASSLGGQGGTGELFF	TGTGCCAGCAGTTTGGGGGGGCAGGGCGGCACCGGGGAGCTGTTTTTT
many	TRBD1	TRBJ1-4	TRBV5-1	CASSLDGQGGEKLFF	TGCGCCAGCAGCTTGGATGGACAGGGCGGTGAAAAACTGTTTTTT